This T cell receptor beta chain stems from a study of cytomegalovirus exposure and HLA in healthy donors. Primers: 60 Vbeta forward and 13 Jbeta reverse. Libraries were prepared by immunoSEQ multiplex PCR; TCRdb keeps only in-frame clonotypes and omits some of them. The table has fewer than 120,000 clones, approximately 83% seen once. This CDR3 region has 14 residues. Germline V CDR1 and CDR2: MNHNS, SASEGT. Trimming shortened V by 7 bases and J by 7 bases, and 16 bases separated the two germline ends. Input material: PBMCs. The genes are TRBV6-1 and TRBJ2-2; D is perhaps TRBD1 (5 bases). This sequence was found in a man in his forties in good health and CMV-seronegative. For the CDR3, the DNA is TGTGCCAGCAAAAATGTAGGGGCGGTCGGGGAGCTGTTTTTT. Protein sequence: CASKNVGAVGELFF.